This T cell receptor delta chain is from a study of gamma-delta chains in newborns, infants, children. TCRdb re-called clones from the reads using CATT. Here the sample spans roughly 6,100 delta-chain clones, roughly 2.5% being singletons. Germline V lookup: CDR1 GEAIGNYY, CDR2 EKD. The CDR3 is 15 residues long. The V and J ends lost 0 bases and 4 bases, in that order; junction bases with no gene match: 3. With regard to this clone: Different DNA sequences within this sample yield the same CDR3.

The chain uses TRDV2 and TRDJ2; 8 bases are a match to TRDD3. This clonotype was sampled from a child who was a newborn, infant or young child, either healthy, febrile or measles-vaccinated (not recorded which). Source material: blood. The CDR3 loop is CACDTLGEATAQLFF. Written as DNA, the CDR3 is TGTGCCTGTGACACCCTGGGGGAGGCGACAGCACAACTCTTCTTT.